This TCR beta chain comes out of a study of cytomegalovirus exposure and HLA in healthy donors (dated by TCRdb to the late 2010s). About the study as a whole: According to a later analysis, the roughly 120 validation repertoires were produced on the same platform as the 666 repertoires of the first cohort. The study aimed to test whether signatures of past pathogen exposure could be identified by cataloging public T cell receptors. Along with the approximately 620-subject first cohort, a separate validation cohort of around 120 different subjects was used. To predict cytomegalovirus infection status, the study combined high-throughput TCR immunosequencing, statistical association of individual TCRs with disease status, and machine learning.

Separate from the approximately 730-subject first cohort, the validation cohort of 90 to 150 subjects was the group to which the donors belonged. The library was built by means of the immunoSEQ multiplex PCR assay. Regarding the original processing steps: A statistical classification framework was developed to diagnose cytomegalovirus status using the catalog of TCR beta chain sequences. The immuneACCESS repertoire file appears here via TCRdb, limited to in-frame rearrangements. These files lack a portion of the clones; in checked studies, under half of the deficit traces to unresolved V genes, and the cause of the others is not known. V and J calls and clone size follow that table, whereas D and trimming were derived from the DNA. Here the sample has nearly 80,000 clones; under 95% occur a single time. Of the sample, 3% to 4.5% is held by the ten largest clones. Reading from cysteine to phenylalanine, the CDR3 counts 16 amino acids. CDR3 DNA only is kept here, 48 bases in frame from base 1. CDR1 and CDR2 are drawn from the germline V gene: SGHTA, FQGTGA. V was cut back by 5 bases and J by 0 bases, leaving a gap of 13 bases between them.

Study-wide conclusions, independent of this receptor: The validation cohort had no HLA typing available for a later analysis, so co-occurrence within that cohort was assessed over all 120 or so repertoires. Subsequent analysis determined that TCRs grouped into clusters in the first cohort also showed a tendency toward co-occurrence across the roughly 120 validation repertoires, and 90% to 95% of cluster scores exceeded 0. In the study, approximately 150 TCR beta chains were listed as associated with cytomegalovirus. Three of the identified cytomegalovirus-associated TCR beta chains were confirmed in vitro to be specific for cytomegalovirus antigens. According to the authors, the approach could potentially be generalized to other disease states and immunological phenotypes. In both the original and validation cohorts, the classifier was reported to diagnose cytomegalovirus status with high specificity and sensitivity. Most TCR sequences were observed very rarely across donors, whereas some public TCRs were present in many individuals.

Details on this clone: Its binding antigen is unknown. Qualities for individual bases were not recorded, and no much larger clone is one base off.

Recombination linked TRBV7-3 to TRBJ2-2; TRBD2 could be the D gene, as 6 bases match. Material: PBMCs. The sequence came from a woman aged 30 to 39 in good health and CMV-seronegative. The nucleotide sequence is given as TGTGCCAGCAGCCCAACGGGGGTGGCGAACACCGGGGAGCTGTTTTTT. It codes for CASSPTGVANTGELFF.